The 14 T cell receptor beta chains given below trace back to one sample, sequenced in a study of T-cell reconstitution after alpha-beta-depleted transplantation in children. This sample's TCRbeta library carried unique molecular identifier barcodes. MiXCR was run by TCRdb on the PCR reads, yielding one entry per CDR3 protein. Of about 980,000 distinct CDR3 sequences in the sample, about 29% were seen once. This material consisted of PBMCs, mostly from graft donor cells, taken 360 days after TCRalphabeta/CD19-depleted stem cell transplant. Receptor source: a boy under two years old who had a stem cell transplant for SCID, so the T cells may come from the graft donor.

The V call is TRBV20-1, the J call TRBJ2-3; 8 bases align to TRBD2. The CDR3 runs 15 residues. Germline V lookup: CDR1 DFQATT, CDR2 SNEGSKA (reference sequence). Trimming removed 6 bases from V and 6 bases from J; junction bases left unmatched: 14. In DNA, the CDR3 is TGCAGTGCGGGAGGAGGCAAACTAGCGGCGGATACGCAGTATTTT. Protein product: CSAGGGKLAADTQYF.

Many counts were recorded for this clonotype. V is TRBV13 and J is TRBJ2-7; D tentatively fits TRBD1 or TRBD2 (6 bases each). Germline CDR1 and CDR2: PRHDT and FYEKMQ (reference sequence). V lost 5 bases, J lost 0 bases, and 14 bases lay in between. This CDR3 has 15 residues. In DNA, the CDR3 is TGTGCCAGCAGCAACTATTCGGGGGCCTCCTACGAGCAGTACTTC. Translation: CASSNYSGASYEQYF.

There are a few counts of this clonotype. The rearrangement joins TRBV7-2 to TRBJ1-1, with 8 bases aligning to TRBD1. V lost 5 bases, J lost 0 bases, and 11 bases stayed unmatched. The CDR3 totals 17 residues. Germline V lookup: CDR1 SGHTA, CDR2 FQGNSA. DNA of the CDR3: TGTGCCAGCAGCCGGCAGGGGGCCCTTTACGTGAACACTGAAGCTTTCTTT. Its translation: CASSRQGALYVNTEAFF. The entire variable domain, with the rest obtained from reference TRBV7-2 and TRBJ1-1, is as follows: GAGVSQSPSNKVTEKGKDVELRCDPISGHTALYWYRQSLGQGLEFLIYFQGNSAPDKSGLPSDRFSAERTGGSVSTLTIQRTQQEDSAVYLCASSRQGALYVNTEAFFGQGTRLTVV.

This clonotype was picked up a small number of times. This CDR3 is CARRQGVDTEAFF. The CDR3 bases are TGCGCCAGGAGACAGGGAGTTGACACTGAAGCTTTCTTT. The chain joins TRBV10-2 to TRBJ1-1; TRBD1 matches at 7 bases. Germline CDR1 is WSHSY and CDR2 is SAAADI. J was trimmed by 3 bases and V by 9 bases; bases with no gene match: 7. CDR3 length equals 13 residues.

This clonotype came up many times. The chain joins TRBV6-6 to TRBJ2-5; D remains ambiguous. Trimming took 2 bases from V and 3 from J, leaving 1 base between them. The CDR3 covers 11 residues. Germline V CDR1 and CDR2: MNHNY, SVGAGI (reference sequence). The CDR3 bases are TGTGCCAGCAGTTACGAAGAGACCCAGTACTTC. Translation gives CASSYEETQYF.

V gene TRBV6-1 combines with J gene TRBJ2-3, with 9 bases identical to TRBD2. J was trimmed by 2 bases and V by 7 bases; bases with no gene match: 7. In germline, CDR1 is MNHNS, CDR2 SASEGT. The CDR3 length is 15 residues. The DNA for the CDR3 is TGTGCCAGCAAAACGCTAGCGGGGTTCACAGATACGCAGTATTTT. Translated, it gives CASKTLAGFTDTQYF.

This clonotype was picked up a small number of times. The rearrangement uses TRBV12-3 or TRBV12-4 and TRBJ2-1, with D perhaps matching TRBD2 (6 bases). The CDR3 loop spans 14 amino acids. The V end was cut by 3 bases, the J end by 9 bases, with 15 bases between. DNA for the CDR3: TGTGCCAGCAGTTTTGTGGCGGGGCGAACTGAGCAGTTCTTC. Residues: CASSFVAGRTEQFF.

There are a few counts of this clonotype. V usage is TRBV6-1 and J usage is TRBJ2-3, with D possibly TRBD2 on 6 matching bases. V was pared by 0 bases and J by 5 bases, with 18 bases between. Germline V gene lookup returns CDR1 MNHNS and CDR2 SASEGT. The CDR3 extends over 17 amino acids. Here the CDR3 DNA reads TGTGCCAGCAGTGAAGCTCAATGGCAAGGAGGGGTAGATACGCAGTATTTT. It specifies CASSEAQWQGGVDTQYF.

In this sample, this clonotype turned up a few times. The rearrangement links TRBV5-1 to TRBJ2-7; the D gene is possibly TRBD2 (6 bases). This CDR3 is 14 amino acids long. The V end was cut by 3 bases, the J end by 2 bases, with 12 bases between. The germline V gene has CDR1 SGHRS and CDR2 YFSETQ. CDR3: CASSYRDSAYEQYF. Here the CDR3 DNA reads TGCGCCAGCAGCTACCGGGACTCTGCCTACGAGCAGTACTTC.

The chain recombines TRBV5-1 with TRBJ2-2, with D unresolved. Germline V gene lookup returns CDR1 SGHRS and CDR2 YFSETQ. V lost 0 bases and J 2 bases, leaving 11 bases between the germline ends. This CDR3 region has 16 residues. Here the CDR3 reads CASSLAPAGNTGELFF. CDR3 nucleotide sequence: TGCGCCAGCAGCTTGGCGCCGGCAGGAAACACCGGGGAGCTGTTTTTT.

The chain uses TRBV4-1 and TRBJ1-1; 8 bases agree with TRBD1. Germline V gene sequence: CDR1 MGHRA, CDR2 YSYEKL. Trimming took 6 bases from V and 3 from J; bases not matched to a gene: 18. This CDR3 is built from 18 residues. The CDR3 sequence: CASRFKMRVSQGDTEAFF. The CDR3, as DNA: TGCGCCAGCAGGTTCAAGATGCGGGTGTCACAGGGGGACACTGAAGCTTTCTTT.

This chain uses TRBV19 with TRBJ2-1, with 10 bases identical to TRBD1. The CDR3 totals 15 residues. J was trimmed by 8 bases and V by 5 bases; bases with no gene match: 9. Germline CDR1 and CDR2: LNHDA and SQIVND (reference sequence). For the CDR3, the DNA is TGTGCCAGTAGTCGAGGGGACAGGGGAGCCGATGAGCAGTTCTTC. Translated, it gives CASSRGDRGADEQFF.

The chain is built from TRBV2 and TRBJ1-1; TRBD1 matches at 8 bases. Trimming at V came to 8 bases and at J to 1 base, leaving 9 bases not matched to a gene. This CDR3 comprises 15 residues. Looked up from germline, CDR1 is SNHLY and CDR2 is FYNNEI. DNA of the CDR3: TGTGCCAGCCGGACCTCGGACAGGGAGAACACTGAAGCTTTCTTT. It encodes CASRTSDRENTEAFF.

This clonotype was counted a few times. This chain joins TRBV29-1 and TRBJ2-7; 8 bases align to TRBD1. Trimming took 4 bases from V and 3 from J; bases not matched to a gene: 14. Germline CDR1 is SQVTM and CDR2 is ANQGSEA. The CDR3 runs to 16 residues. The CDR3 coding sequence is TGCAGCGTTGTAGGGGCACCGGGACAGGTCAACTACGAGCAGTACTTC. This translates into CSVVGAPGQVNYEQYF.